Listed below are T cell receptor beta chains from one sample, sequenced in a study of blood T cell repertoires in COVID-19. Assay: immunoSEQ multiplex PCR; the TCRdb copy retains only in-frame clones and omits some. The table includes about 68,000 clones, roughly three quarters detected once. The sequencing sample was made of peripheral blood. The origin of the receptors is a human donor in a cohort sampled during active COVID-19. The CDR3 runs from the conserved cysteine through the conserved F or W. Each record gives: clone size, J gene, V gene, D gene, CDR3 protein, CDR3 DNA. The D gene is left open where the match is weak. Only part of the rows carry a size: once, few, many, or a class if the clone is expanded.

size: NA
J: TRBJ1-2
V: TRBV7-8
D: NA
CDR3: CASSWAFGEGGGYTF
DNA: TGTGCCAGCAGCTGGGCTTTCGGCGAAGGGGGTGGCTACACCTTC

size: NA
J: TRBJ2-3
V: TRBV6-2/TRBV6-3
D: TRBD2
CDR3: CASSLAGGSFEYF
DNA: TGTGCCAGCAGTCTAGCGGGAGGTTCTTTCGAGTATTTT

size: NA
J: TRBJ1-1
V: TRBV19
D: TRBD1
CDR3: CASSPGRGITEAFF
DNA: TGTGCCAGTAGTCCCGGCAGGGGGATCACTGAAGCTTTCTTT

size: NA
J: TRBJ1-2
V: TRBV6-5
D: TRBD1
CDR3: CASSRGQTNYGYTF
DNA: TGTGCCAGCAGTAGGGGACAGACTAACTATGGCTACACCTTC

size: NA
J: TRBJ1-3
V: TRBV7-6
D: NA
CDR3: CASSLARSREPGNTIYF
DNA: TGTGCCAGCAGCTTAGCAAGGAGCAGGGAACCTGGAAACACCATATATTTT

size: once
J: TRBJ1-6
V: TRBV5-1
D: NA
CDR3: CASSRGSSYNSPLHF
DNA: TGCGCCAGCTCCCGTGGCAGCTCCTATAATTCACCCCTCCACTTT

size: NA
J: TRBJ2-2
V: TRBV3-1/TRBV3-2
D: TRBD2
CDR3: CASCRGAGGPNTGELFF
DNA: TGTGCCAGCTGTCGGGGGGCGGGAGGGCCGAACACCGGGGAGCTGTTTTTT

size: NA
J: TRBJ2-5
V: TRBV6-6
D: NA
CDR3: CASSYGQGQGETQYF
DNA: TGTGCCAGCAGTTACGGGCAGGGGCAGGGAGAGACCCAGTACTTC

size: NA
J: TRBJ1-1
V: TRBV9
D: NA
CDR3: CASSPFGVKNTEAFF
DNA: TGTGCCAGCAGCCCCTTCGGGGTAAAGAACACTGAAGCTTTCTTT

size: once
J: TRBJ1-1
V: TRBV5-1
D: NA
CDR3: CASSPLGGGFTEAFF
DNA: TGCGCCAGCAGCCCCCTTGGGGGGGGCTTTACTGAAGCTTTCTTT

size: NA
J: TRBJ2-1
V: TRBV6-5
D: NA
CDR3: CATMGWSLRGSEQFF
DNA: TGTGCCACCATGGGGTGGTCTCTCCGGGGTAGTGAGCAGTTCTTC

size: many
J: TRBJ2-7
V: TRBV5-1
D: TRBD2
CDR3: CASSTGLAGGTPYEQYF
DNA: TGCGCCAGCAGCACGGGACTAGCGGGGGGAACTCCCTACGAGCAGTACTTC

size: NA
J: TRBJ2-6
V: TRBV19
D: NA
CDR3: CASSIGGISGANVLTF
DNA: TGTGCCAGTAGTATCGGCGGGATTTCTGGGGCCAACGTCCTGACTTTC

size: NA
J: TRBJ1-4
V: TRBV19
D: NA
CDR3: CASSFLRDTKEKLFF
DNA: TGTGCCAGTAGTTTTCTCCGGGACACCAAGGAAAAACTGTTTTTT

size: NA
J: TRBJ2-7
V: TRBV6-5
D: TRBD1
CDR3: CASRSGTGLSNEQYF
DNA: TGTGCCAGCAGATCCGGGACAGGACTTAGCAACGAGCAGTACTTC

size: NA
J: TRBJ2-7
V: TRBV2
D: NA
CDR3: CASSTGTPPYEQYF
DNA: TGTGCCAGCAGTACGGGGACACCTCCCTACGAGCAGTACTTC

size: NA
J: TRBJ2-5
V: TRBV7-2
D: NA
CDR3: CASSGGWLRGRAETQYF
DNA: TGTGCCAGCAGCGGGGGGTGGTTGCGGGGTCGCGCGGAGACCCAGTACTTC

size: NA
J: TRBJ2-5
V: TRBV7-9
D: TRBD2
CDR3: CASSPGLAGAETQYF
DNA: TGTGCCAGCAGCCCAGGACTAGCGGGAGCAGAGACCCAGTACTTC

size: NA
J: TRBJ2-1
V: TRBV30
D: NA
CDR3: CAWSRTAYNEQFF
DNA: TGTGCCTGGAGCAGGACTGCCTACAATGAGCAGTTCTTC

size: NA
J: TRBJ1-1
V: TRBV13
D: NA
CDR3: CASSLVPADTEAFF
DNA: TGTGCCAGCAGCTTAGTCCCGGCGGACACTGAAGCTTTCTTT

size: NA
J: TRBJ2-1
V: TRBV6-2/TRBV6-3
D: TRBD2
CDR3: CASSPNLAGQQFF
DNA: TGTGCCAGCAGTCCGAACCTAGCGGGACAGCAGTTCTTC

size: NA
J: TRBJ2-7
V: TRBV4-2
D: TRBD2
CDR3: CASSQGSGGTYEQYF
DNA: TGTGCCAGCAGCCAAGGGAGCGGGGGGACCTACGAGCAGTACTTC

size: NA
J: TRBJ1-2
V: TRBV7-9
D: TRBD1
CDR3: CASSLVGQDYGYTF
DNA: TGTGCCAGCAGCTTAGTGGGACAGGACTATGGCTACACCTTC

size: NA
J: TRBJ2-2
V: TRBV19
D: TRBD1
CDR3: CASKRQGVDTGELFF
DNA: TGTGCCAGTAAAAGGCAGGGGGTCGACACCGGGGAGCTGTTTTTT

size: NA
J: TRBJ2-3
V: TRBV12-5
D: TRBD2
CDR3: CASGLSGSRTDTQYF
DNA: TGTGCTAGTGGTTTAAGCGGGAGTCGCACAGATACGCAGTATTTT

size: NA
J: TRBJ1-1
V: TRBV10-3
D: NA
CDR3: CAISEKGRDGAEAFF
DNA: TGTGCCATCAGTGAAAAGGGCCGGGATGGGGCTGAAGCTTTCTTT

size: NA
J: TRBJ2-2
V: TRBV6-6
D: NA
CDR3: CASSLSQGSPNTGELFF
DNA: TGTGCCAGCAGTCTGTCCCAGGGGTCCCCGAACACCGGGGAGCTGTTTTTT

size: NA
J: TRBJ2-5
V: TRBV18
D: TRBD2
CDR3: CASSPPPRIAGDPGQETQYF
DNA: TGTGCCAGCTCACCACCCCCGAGGATAGCGGGAGATCCGGGACAAGAGACCCAGTACTTC

size: NA
J: TRBJ1-5
V: TRBV6-2/TRBV6-3
D: TRBD1
CDR3: CASSYSGGWNQPQHF
DNA: TGTGCCAGCAGTTATTCAGGGGGGTGGAATCAGCCCCAGCATTTT

size: NA
J: TRBJ2-3
V: TRBV7-9
D: NA
CDR3: CASSPRGPDTQYF
DNA: TGTGCCAGCAGCCCCAGAGGGCCAGATACGCAGTATTTT

size: NA
J: TRBJ2-2
V: TRBV11-3
D: NA
CDR3: CASSRGSTGELFF
DNA: TGTGCCAGCAGCCGAGGTAGCACCGGGGAGCTGTTTTTT

size: NA
J: TRBJ2-7
V: TRBV28
D: TRBD1
CDR3: CASSLGTGGYEQYF
DNA: TGTGCCAGCAGTTTAGGGACAGGGGGGTACGAGCAGTACTTC

size: NA
J: TRBJ1-5
V: TRBV6-5
D: TRBD1
CDR3: CASRKGQGNQPQHF
DNA: TGTGCCAGCAGAAAGGGACAGGGAAATCAGCCCCAGCATTTT

size: NA
J: TRBJ2-5
V: TRBV5-8
D: NA
CDR3: CASSLATGGQETQYF
DNA: TGTGCCAGCAGCTTGGCGACGGGCGGGCAAGAGACCCAGTACTTC

size: NA
J: TRBJ1-2
V: TRBV7-9
D: TRBD1
CDR3: CASSQTGTGLGYTF
DNA: TGTGCCAGCAGCCAGACCGGGACAGGATTGGGCTACACCTTC

size: NA
J: TRBJ2-3
V: TRBV18
D: TRBD2
CDR3: CASSSGATDTQYF
DNA: TGTGCCAGCTCAAGCGGGGCAACAGATACGCAGTATTTT

size: NA
J: TRBJ1-4
V: TRBV4-3
D: NA
CDR3: CASSRLAISANEKLFF
DNA: TGCGCCAGCAGCCGACTGGCGATCTCGGCTAATGAAAAACTGTTTTTT

size: NA
J: TRBJ2-2
V: TRBV11-2
D: TRBD1
CDR3: CASSPRTGNTGELFF
DNA: TGTGCCAGCAGCCCTAGGACAGGGAACACCGGGGAGCTGTTTTTT